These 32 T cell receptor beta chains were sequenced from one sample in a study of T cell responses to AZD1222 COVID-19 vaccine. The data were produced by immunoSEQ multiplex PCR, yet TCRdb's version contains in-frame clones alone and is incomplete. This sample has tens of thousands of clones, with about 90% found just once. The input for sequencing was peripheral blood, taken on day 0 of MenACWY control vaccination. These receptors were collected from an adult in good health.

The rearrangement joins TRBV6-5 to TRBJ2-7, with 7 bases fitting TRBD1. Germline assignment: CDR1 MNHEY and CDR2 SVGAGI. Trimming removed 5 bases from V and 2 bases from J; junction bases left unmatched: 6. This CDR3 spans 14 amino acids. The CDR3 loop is CASSKTGLTYEQYF. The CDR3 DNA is TGTGCCAGCAGTAAGACAGGGCTTACCTACGAGCAGTACTTC.

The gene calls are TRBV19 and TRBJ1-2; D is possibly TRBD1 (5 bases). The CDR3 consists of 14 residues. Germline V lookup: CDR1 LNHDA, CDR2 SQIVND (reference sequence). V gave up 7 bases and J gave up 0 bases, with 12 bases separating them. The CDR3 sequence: CASIERGANYGYTF. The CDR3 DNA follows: TGTGCCAGTATCGAGAGGGGAGCTAACTATGGCTACACCTTC.

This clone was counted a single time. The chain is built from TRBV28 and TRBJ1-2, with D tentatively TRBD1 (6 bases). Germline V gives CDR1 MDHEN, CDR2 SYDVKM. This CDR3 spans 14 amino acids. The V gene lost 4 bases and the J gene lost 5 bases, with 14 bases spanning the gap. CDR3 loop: CASSSRQETYGYTF. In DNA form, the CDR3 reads TGTGCCAGCAGTTCGCGACAGGAGACTTATGGCTACACCTTC.

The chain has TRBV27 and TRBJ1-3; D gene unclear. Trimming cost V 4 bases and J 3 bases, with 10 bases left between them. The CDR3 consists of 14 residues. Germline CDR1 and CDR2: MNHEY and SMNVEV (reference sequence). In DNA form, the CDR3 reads TGTGCCAGCAGTTCATCGTACGGTGGAAACACCATATATTTT. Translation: CASSSSYGGNTIYF.

CDR3: CASSRVGTEAFF. CDR3 sequence (DNA): TGTGCCAGCAGTCGGGTGGGGACTGAAGCTTTCTTT. J is TRBJ1-1 and V is TRBV6-5; D remains ambiguous. The V end lost 5 bases, the J end lost 5 bases, and 9 bases lay between the germline ends. This CDR3 is 12 amino acids long. Germline values: CDR1 MNHEY, CDR2 SVGAGI.

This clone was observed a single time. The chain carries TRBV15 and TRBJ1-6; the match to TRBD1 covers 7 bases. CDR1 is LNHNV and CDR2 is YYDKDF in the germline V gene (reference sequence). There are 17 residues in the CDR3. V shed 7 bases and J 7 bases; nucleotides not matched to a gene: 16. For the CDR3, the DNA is TGTGCCACCACTCGGGGGGAGGGGGCTATGAAGAATTCACCCCTCCACTTT. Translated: CATTRGEGAMKNSPLHF.

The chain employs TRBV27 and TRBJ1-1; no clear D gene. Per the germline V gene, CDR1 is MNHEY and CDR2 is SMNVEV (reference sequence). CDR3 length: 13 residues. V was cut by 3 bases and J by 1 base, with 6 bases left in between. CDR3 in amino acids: CASSFQWNTEAFF. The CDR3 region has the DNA TGTGCCAGCAGTTTCCAATGGAACACTGAAGCTTTCTTT.

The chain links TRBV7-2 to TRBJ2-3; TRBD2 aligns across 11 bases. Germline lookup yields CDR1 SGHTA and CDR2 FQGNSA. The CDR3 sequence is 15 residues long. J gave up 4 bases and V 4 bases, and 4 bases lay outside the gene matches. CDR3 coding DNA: TGTGCCAGCAGCTCGACTAGCGGGGTCTCAGATACGCAGTATTTT. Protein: CASSSTSGVSDTQYF.

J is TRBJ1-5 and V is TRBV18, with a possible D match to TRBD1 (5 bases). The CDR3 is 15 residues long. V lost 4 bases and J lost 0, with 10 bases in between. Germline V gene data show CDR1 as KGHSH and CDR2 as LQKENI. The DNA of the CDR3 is TGTGCCAGCTCACAGGGACCGGGTAGCAATCAGCCCCAGCATTTT. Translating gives CASSQGPGSNQPQHF.

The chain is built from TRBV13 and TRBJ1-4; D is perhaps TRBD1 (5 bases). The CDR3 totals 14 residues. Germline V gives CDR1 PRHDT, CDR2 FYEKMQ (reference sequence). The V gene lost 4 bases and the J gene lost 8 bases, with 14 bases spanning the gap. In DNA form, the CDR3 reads TGTGCCAGCAGCTCTAGGGATCCAGGGGAAAAACTGTTTTTT. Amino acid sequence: CASSSRDPGEKLFF.

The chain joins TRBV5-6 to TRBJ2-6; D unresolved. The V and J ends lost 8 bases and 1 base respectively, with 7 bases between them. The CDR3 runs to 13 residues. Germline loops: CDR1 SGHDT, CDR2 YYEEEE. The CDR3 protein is CASRVSGANVLTF. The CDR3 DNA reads TGTGCCAGTAGGGTGTCTGGGGCCAACGTCCTGACTTTC. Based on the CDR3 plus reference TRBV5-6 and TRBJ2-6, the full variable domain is DAGVTQSPTHLIKTRGQQVTLRCSPKSGHDTVSWYQQALGQGPQFIFQYYEEEERQRGNFPDRFSGHQFPNYSSELNVNALLLGDSALYLCASRVSGANVLTFGAGSRLTVL.

CDR3 sequence reads: CATSDGGREGYTF. Here the CDR3 DNA reads TGTGCCACCAGTGATGGTGGCAGGGAGGGCTACACCTTC. The chain carries TRBV24-1 and TRBJ1-2, with D possibly TRBD1 on 5 matching bases. V was clipped by 3 bases and J by 8 bases, with 12 bases between them. CDR1 and CDR2 (germline): KGHDR, SFDVKD. This CDR3 has 13 amino acids.

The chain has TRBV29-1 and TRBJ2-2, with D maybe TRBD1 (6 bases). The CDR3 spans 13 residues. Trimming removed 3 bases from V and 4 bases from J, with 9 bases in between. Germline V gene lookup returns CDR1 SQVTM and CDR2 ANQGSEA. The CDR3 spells CSVDTGFTGELFF. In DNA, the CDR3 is TGCAGCGTTGACACAGGGTTCACCGGGGAGCTGTTTTTT.

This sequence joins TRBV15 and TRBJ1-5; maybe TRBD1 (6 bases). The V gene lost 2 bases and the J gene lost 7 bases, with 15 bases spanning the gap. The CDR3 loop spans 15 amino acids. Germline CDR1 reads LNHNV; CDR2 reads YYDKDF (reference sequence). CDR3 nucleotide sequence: TGTGCCACCAGCAGAAAAACAGGGTCTGTCCAGCCCCAGCATTTT. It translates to CATSRKTGSVQPQHF.

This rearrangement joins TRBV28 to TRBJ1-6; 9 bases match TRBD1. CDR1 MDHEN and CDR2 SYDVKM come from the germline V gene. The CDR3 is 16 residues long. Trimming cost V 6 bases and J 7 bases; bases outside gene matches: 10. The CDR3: CASSLAGTGKNSPLHF. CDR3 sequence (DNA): TGTGCCAGCAGCCTAGCTGGGACAGGGAAAAATTCACCCCTCCACTTT.

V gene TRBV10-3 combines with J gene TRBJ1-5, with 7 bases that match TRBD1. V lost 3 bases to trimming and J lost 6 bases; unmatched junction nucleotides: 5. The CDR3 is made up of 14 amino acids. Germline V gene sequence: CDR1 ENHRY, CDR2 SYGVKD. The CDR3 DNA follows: TGTGCCATCAGTGAACGACAGGGCGGTCAGCCCCAGCATTTT. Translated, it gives CAISERQGGQPQHF.

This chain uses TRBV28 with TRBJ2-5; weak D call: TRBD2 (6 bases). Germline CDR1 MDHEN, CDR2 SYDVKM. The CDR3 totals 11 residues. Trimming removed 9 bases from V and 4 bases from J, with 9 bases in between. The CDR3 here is CASRGIETQYF. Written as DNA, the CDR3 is TGTGCCAGTCGGGGGATAGAGACCCAGTACTTC.

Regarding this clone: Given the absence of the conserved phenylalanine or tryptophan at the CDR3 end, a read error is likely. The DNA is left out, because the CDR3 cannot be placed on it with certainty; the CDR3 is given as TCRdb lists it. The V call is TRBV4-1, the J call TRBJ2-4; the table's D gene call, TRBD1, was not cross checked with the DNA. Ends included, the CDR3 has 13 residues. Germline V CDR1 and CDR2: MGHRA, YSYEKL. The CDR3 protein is CASSQEPGQPFRI.

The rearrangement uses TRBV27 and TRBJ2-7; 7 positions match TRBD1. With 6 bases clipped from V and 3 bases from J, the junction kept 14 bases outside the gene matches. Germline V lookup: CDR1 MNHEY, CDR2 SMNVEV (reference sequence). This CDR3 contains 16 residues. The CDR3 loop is CASRAIGTGDLYEQYF. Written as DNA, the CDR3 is TGTGCCAGCAGGGCCATTGGAACAGGGGACCTCTACGAGCAGTACTTC.

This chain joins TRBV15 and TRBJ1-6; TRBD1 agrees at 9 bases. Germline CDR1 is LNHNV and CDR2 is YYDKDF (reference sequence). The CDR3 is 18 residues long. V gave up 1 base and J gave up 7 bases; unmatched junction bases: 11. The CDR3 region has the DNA TGTGCCACCAGCAGAGGGTCCACCGGGACAGGGAAAAATTCACCCCTCCACTTT. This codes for CATSRGSTGTGKNSPLHF.

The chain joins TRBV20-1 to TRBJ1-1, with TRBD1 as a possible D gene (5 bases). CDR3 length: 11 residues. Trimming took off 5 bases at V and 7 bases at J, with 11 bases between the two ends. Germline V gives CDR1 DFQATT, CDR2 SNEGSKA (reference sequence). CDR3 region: CSAEDILEAFF. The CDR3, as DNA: TGCAGTGCTGAGGACATCCTTGAAGCTTTCTTT.

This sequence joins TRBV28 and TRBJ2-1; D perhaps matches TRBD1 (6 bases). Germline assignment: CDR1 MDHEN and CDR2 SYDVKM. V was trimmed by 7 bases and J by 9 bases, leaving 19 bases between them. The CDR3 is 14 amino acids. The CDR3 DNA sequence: TGTGCCAGCACCCCTTCATCAGGGGTTGGTGAGCAGTTCTTC. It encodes CASTPSSGVGEQFF.

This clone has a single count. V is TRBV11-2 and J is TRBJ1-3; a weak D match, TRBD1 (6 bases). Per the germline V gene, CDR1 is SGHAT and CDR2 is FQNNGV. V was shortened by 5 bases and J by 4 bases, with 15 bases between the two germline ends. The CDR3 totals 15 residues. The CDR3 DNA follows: TGTGCCAGCAGCCCTACGGGGGGCCTCGGAAACACCATATATTTT. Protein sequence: CASSPTGGLGNTIYF.

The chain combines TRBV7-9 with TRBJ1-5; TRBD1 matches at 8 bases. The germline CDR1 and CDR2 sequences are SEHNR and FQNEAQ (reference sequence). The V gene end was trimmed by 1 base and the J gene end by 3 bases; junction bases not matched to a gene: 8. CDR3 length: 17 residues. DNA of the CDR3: TGTGCCAGCAGCTTAGTCCCCCAGGGGGCTAACAATCAGCCCCAGCATTTT. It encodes CASSLVPQGANNQPQHF.

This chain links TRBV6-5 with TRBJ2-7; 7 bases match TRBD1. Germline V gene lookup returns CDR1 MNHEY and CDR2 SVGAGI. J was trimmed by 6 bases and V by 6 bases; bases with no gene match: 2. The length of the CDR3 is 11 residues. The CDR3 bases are TGTGCCAGCAGCAGGGGGATCGAGCAGTACTTC. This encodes CASSRGIEQYF.

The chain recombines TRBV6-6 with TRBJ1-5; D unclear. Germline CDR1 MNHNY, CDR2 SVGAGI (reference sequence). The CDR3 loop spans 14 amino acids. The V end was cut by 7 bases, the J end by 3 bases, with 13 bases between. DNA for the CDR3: TGTGCCAGCACTGGGTCAGTTGACAATCAGCCCCAGCATTTT. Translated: CASTGSVDNQPQHF.

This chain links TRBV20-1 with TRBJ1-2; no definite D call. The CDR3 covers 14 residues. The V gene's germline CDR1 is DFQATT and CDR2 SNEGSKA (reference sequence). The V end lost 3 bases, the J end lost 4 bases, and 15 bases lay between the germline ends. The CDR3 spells CSASKDLGGYGYTF. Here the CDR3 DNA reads TGCAGTGCTAGTAAGGATCTGGGTGGCTATGGCTACACCTTC.

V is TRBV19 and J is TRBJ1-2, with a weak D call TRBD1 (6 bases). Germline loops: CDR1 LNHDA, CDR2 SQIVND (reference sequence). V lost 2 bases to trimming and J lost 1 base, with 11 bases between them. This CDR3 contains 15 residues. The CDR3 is CASSIQGLLNYGYTF. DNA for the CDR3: TGTGCCAGTAGTATACAGGGGCTACTTAACTATGGCTACACCTTC.

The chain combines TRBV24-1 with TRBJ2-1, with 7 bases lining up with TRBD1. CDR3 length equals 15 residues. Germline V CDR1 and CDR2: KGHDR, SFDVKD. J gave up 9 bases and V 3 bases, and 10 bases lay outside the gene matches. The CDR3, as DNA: TGTGCCACCAGTGATCCCGGACAGGCCATTGGTGAGCAGTTCTTC. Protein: CATSDPGQAIGEQFF.

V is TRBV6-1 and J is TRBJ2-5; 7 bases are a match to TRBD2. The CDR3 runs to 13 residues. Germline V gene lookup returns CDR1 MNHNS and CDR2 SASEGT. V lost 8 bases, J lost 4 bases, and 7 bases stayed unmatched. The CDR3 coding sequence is TGTGCCAGCTCGGGGGGTCTGGGAGAGACCCAGTACTTC. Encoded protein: CASSGGLGETQYF.

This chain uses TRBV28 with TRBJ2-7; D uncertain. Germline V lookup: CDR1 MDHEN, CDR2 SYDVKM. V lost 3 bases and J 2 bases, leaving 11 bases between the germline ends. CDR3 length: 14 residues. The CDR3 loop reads CASSFRRGPYEQYF. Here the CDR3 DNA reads TGTGCCAGCAGTTTTCGACGCGGTCCCTACGAGCAGTACTTC.

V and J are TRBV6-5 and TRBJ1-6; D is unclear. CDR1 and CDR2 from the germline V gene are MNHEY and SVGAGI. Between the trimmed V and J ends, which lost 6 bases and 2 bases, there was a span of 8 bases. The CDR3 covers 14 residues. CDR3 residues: CASSISTYNSPLHF. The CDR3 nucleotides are TGTGCCAGCAGCATCAGCACCTATAATTCACCCCTCCACTTT.